These 32 T cell receptor beta chains originate from one sample sequenced in a study of cytomegalovirus exposure and HLA in healthy donors. With 60 Vbeta and 13 Jbeta primers, the PCR was carried out. Produced via immunoSEQ multiplex PCR; TCRdb's table is partial and in-frame only. The data show about 160,000 clones, with about 81% seen just once and roughly 2% held by the top ten. Specimen: PBMCs. These receptors were taken from a woman aged 18-30 years in good health and CMV-seronegative.

V gene TRBV19 combines with J gene TRBJ1-2, with no clear D. The V gene lost 7 bases and the J gene lost 2 bases, with 11 bases spanning the gap. The CDR3 length is 13 residues. Germline CDR1 LNHDA, CDR2 SQIVND (reference sequence). CDR3 in amino acids: CASKEYKNYGYTF. DNA of the CDR3: TGTGCCAGTAAAGAATACAAAAACTATGGCTACACCTTC.

This clone came up a few times. The chain couples TRBV19 to TRBJ2-5, with 10 bases fitting TRBD2. The closer fit of TRBJ2-7 to the DNA end suggests the J call may be wrong. The CDR3 is 14 amino acids. Per the germline V gene, CDR1 is LNHDA and CDR2 is SQIVND (reference sequence). As DNA, the CDR3 is TGTGCCAGTAGTGCAACCGGGACTAGCGTCGAGCAGTACTTC. This codes for CASSATGTSVEQYF.

The chain recombines TRBV7-2 with TRBJ2-5, with TRBD1 matching 7 bases. TRBJ2-7 matches the DNA end more closely, so the J call is doubtful. The CDR3 runs to 13 residues. Germline V gene data show CDR1 as SGHTA and CDR2 as FQGNSA. The CDR3 DNA reads TGTGCCAGCAGCCCGGGACAGACCCCCGAGCAGTACTTC. This translates into CASSPGQTPEQYF.

V gene TRBV29-1 combines with J gene TRBJ1-2; TRBD1 might be the D (6 bases). The CDR3 consists of 14 residues. Trimming left V 6 bases short and J 4 bases short, with 18 bases between. Germline-derived CDR1 and CDR2 are SQVTM and ANQGSEA. The CDR3 here is CSVGETGPTYGYTF. Written as DNA, the CDR3 is TGCAGCGTCGGGGAGACAGGCCCGACCTATGGCTACACCTTC.

The V call is TRBV5-1, the J call TRBJ1-1, with D possibly matching TRBD1 (6 bases). The ends were cut back, 6 bases at V and 2 bases at J, with 11 bases in the middle. The CDR3 length is 13 residues. The germline V gene has CDR1 SGHRS and CDR2 YFSETQ. The CDR3 DNA reads as TGCGCCAGCAATCCGGGACATAACACTGAAGCTTTCTTT. Its translation: CASNPGHNTEAFF.

The rearrangement links TRBV10-3 to TRBJ2-3; 8 positions agree with TRBD1. The CDR3 totals 16 residues. V was pared by 1 base and J by 2 bases, with 5 bases of the junction left unmatched. Germline V gives CDR1 ENHRY, CDR2 SYGVKD. In DNA, the CDR3 is TGTGCCATCAGTGAGTTTGGACAGGGTCCCACAGATACGCAGTATTTT. Translation gives CAISEFGQGPTDTQYF.

The chain has TRBV7-8 and TRBJ2-2; D gene ambiguous. CDR1 is SGHVS and CDR2 is FQNEAQ in the germline V gene. This CDR3 region has 14 residues. V was clipped by 1 base and J by 7 bases, with 10 bases between them. The CDR3 sequence: CASSLGAPVGELFF. The CDR3 DNA reads TGTGCCAGCAGCTTAGGAGCGCCGGTCGGGGAGCTGTTTTTT. Complete variable domain (other parts from reference TRBV7-8 and TRBJ2-2): GAGVSQSPRYKVAKRGQDVALRCDPISGHVSLFWYQQALGQGPEFLTYFQNEAQLDKSGLPSDRFFAERPEGSVSTLKIQRTQQEDSAVYLCASSLGAPVGELFFGEGSRLTVL.

This CDR3 reads CASSVVGSGNEQFF. For the CDR3, the DNA is TGTGCCAGCAGCGTAGTCGGTAGCGGCAATGAGCAGTTCTTC. The chain employs TRBV9 and TRBJ2-1, with D possibly being TRBD2 (6 bases). Germline CDR1 and CDR2: SGDLS and YYNGEE. Trimming shortened V by 0 bases and J by 6 bases, and 10 bases separated the two germline ends. The length of the CDR3 is 14 residues. The full variable domain, rest sourced from reference TRBV9 and TRBJ2-1, is DSGVTQTPKHLITATGQRVTLRCSPRSGDLSVYWYQQSLDQGLQFLIQYYNGEERAKGNILERFSAQQFPDLHSELNLSSLELGDSALYFCASSVVGSGNEQFFGPGTRLTVL.

V usage is TRBV29-1 and J usage is TRBJ2-3, with unresolved D. CDR3 size: 14 residues. V gave up 2 bases and J gave up 11 bases, with 20 bases separating them. Germline CDR1 SQVTM, CDR2 ANQGSEA. The CDR3 nucleotides are TGCAGCGTTGAACGAGGCCCCCAAGCCACGGGGCAGTATTTT. Its translation is CSVERGPQATGQYF.

The chain carries TRBV30 and TRBJ1-1; the D gene is possibly TRBD1 (5 bases). V lost 5 bases, J lost 1 base, and 11 bases lay in between. This CDR3 has 13 residues. Germline V gene lookup returns CDR1 GTSNPN and CDR2 SVGIG (reference sequence). CDR3 nucleotides: TGTGCCTGGGGGGGGACGGCGAACACTGAAGCTTTCTTT. Amino acid sequence: CAWGGTANTEAFF.

The rearrangement joins TRBV6-1 to TRBJ1-3; unclear D gene. Between the trimmed V and J ends, which lost 2 bases and 0 bases, there was a span of 8 bases. Germline V gives CDR1 MNHNS, CDR2 SASEGT. The CDR3 loop spans 15 amino acids. CDR3 loop: CASSESAVSGNTIYF. The CDR3 DNA reads TGTGCCAGCAGTGAAAGTGCAGTCTCTGGAAACACCATATATTTT.

The chain carries TRBV6-1 and TRBJ1-2; 7 nucleotides align to TRBD1. From germline, CDR1 is MNHNS and CDR2 SASEGT. The CDR3 covers 14 residues. V lost 1 base to trimming and J lost 5 bases; unmatched junction nucleotides: 4. As DNA, the CDR3 is TGTGCCAGCAGTGAAGGCCCAGGGGGATATGGCTACACCTTC. Protein sequence: CASSEGPGGYGYTF.

This clone was found once. The chain employs TRBV5-1 and TRBJ2-7; 9 bases line up with TRBD2. This CDR3 has 16 amino acids. V lost 0 bases and J lost 2; bases outside the gene matches: 6. CDR1 is SGHRS and CDR2 is YFSETQ in the germline V gene. The CDR3 sequence: CASSLVLASGTYEQYF. The CDR3, as DNA: TGCGCCAGCAGCTTGGTTTTAGCTAGCGGGACCTACGAGCAGTACTTC. The entire variable domain, with the rest obtained from reference TRBV5-1 and TRBJ2-7, is as follows: KAGVTQTPRYLIKTRGQQVTLSCSPISGHRSVSWYQQTPGQGLQFLFEYFSETQRNKGNFPGRFSGRQFSNSRSEMNVSTLELGDSALYLCASSLVLASGTYEQYFGPGTRLTVT.

This chain joins TRBV7-9 and TRBJ1-2; D is perhaps TRBD1 (6 bases). The CDR3 has 16 residues. The germline V gene has CDR1 SEHNR and CDR2 FQNEAQ (reference sequence). Trimming stripped 5 bases from V and 4 bases from J, with 20 bases between. The CDR3 is CASSTPRGARGYGYTF. As DNA, the CDR3 is TGTGCCAGCAGCACGCCACGGGGGGCGCGGGGCTATGGCTACACCTTC.

The rearrangement joins TRBV6-1 to TRBJ2-7; D not resolved. CDR1 and CDR2 (germline): MNHNS, SASEGT. The CDR3 spans 12 residues. V was clipped by 1 base and J by 3 bases, with 4 bases between them. The CDR3: CASSEGLYEQYF. Here the CDR3 DNA reads TGTGCCAGCAGTGAAGGGCTCTACGAGCAGTACTTC.

J is TRBJ1-2 and V is TRBV27; TRBD1 matches at 9 bases. Trimming removed 3 bases from V and 8 bases from J; junction bases left unmatched: 10. This CDR3 spans 15 amino acids. Germline CDR1 reads MNHEY; CDR2 reads SMNVEV (reference sequence). The CDR3 nucleotides read TGTGCCAGCAGTTTTTACAACAGGGGGCTAGAGGGCTACACCTTC. This encodes CASSFYNRGLEGYTF.

The rearrangement uses TRBV27 and TRBJ1-4, with TRBD1 identical over 7 bases. After removal of 6 bases from V and 7 bases from J, the junction contained 8 bases not matched to a gene. The CDR3 has 14 amino acids. Germline values: CDR1 MNHEY, CDR2 SMNVEV (reference sequence). CDR3 nucleotide sequence: TGTGCCAGCAGGTTACAGGGGTGGGGTGAAAAACTGTTTTTT. Amino acids: CASRLQGWGEKLFF. Supplemented by reference TRBV27 and TRBJ1-4, the full variable domain reads EAQVTQNPRYLITVTGKKLTVTCSQNMNHEYMSWYRQDPGLGLRQIYYSMNVEVTDKGDVPEGYKVSRKEKRNFPLILESPSPNQTSLYFCASRLQGWGEKLFFGSGTQLSVL.

The chain joins TRBV4-1 to TRBJ2-1; a possible D gene is TRBD1 (6 bases). Germline V gene sequence: CDR1 MGHRA, CDR2 YSYEKL. The V gene lost 4 bases and the J gene lost 4 bases, with 11 bases spanning the gap. CDR3 length equals 14 residues. CDR3 coding DNA: TGCGCCAGCAGCCCTTCGGACAGATACAATGAGCAGTTCTTC. Residues: CASSPSDRYNEQFF.

This clone was seen a handful of times. The junction and the germline gene differ at one end; a read error may be behind it. The chain joins TRBV11-2 to TRBJ2-7; no clear D. Germline CDR1 SGHAT, CDR2 FQNNGV. CDR3 size: 12 residues. CDR3 protein: CASSQYSDEQYF. Written as DNA, the CDR3 is TGTGCCAGCAGCCAATACTCCGACGAGCAGTACTTC.

This chain links TRBV5-6 with TRBJ1-1, with 9 bases matching TRBD1. The CDR3 loop spans 17 amino acids. V shed 0 bases, J shed 4 bases, and the junction held 10 bases outside the gene matches. CDR1 and CDR2 (germline): SGHDT, YYEEEE. The CDR3 DNA reads TGTGCCAGCAGCTTGGTTGGGACAGGGCAAGATTCCACTGAAGCTTTCTTT. Translation gives CASSLVGTGQDSTEAFF.

This clone came up once. The J gene is TRBJ2-3, the V gene TRBV5-5; the D is unclear. This CDR3 spans 15 amino acids. V dropped 0 bases and J dropped 0 bases, with 8 bases sitting between them. Germline-derived CDR1 and CDR2 are SGHKS and YYEKEE (reference sequence). CDR3 loop: CASSLDSFSTDTQYF. The CDR3 DNA reads TGTGCCAGCAGCTTGGACAGTTTCAGCACAGATACGCAGTATTTT.

The V gene is TRBV5-4, the J gene TRBJ2-5; 7 nucleotides agree with TRBD1. The CDR3 spans 15 residues. V was pared by 1 base and J by 5 bases, with 8 bases of the junction left unmatched. Per the germline V gene, CDR1 is SGHNT and CDR2 is YYREEE (reference sequence). In DNA form, the CDR3 reads TGTGCCAGCAGCTTGTTTCGCGGACAGGTGGAGACCCAGTACTTC. Its translation: CASSLFRGQVETQYF. The full variable domain, completed using reference TRBV5-4 and TRBJ2-5, is ETGVTQSPTHLIKTRGQQVTLRCSSQSGHNTVSWYQQALGQGPQFIFQYYREEENGRGNFPPRFSGLQFPNYSSELNVNALELDDSALYLCASSLFRGQVETQYFGPGTRLLVL.

This clone was observed a few times. The same CDR3 also results from other DNA sequences found in this sample. The chain is built from TRBV5-4 and TRBJ2-1, with 8 bases matching TRBD2. The CDR3 sequence is 15 residues long. Trimming at V came to 0 bases and at J to 7 bases, leaving 6 bases not matched to a gene. The V gene's germline CDR1 is SGHNT and CDR2 YYREEE (reference sequence). CDR3 DNA: TGTGCCAGCAGCTTGGACGGGAGGGCCGGGAATGAGCAGTTCTTC. Translating it yields CASSLDGRAGNEQFF.

The chain carries TRBV5-1 and TRBJ2-7, with 9 bases fitting TRBD2. Trimming removed 0 bases from V and 7 bases from J; junction bases left unmatched: 8. CDR3 size: 15 residues. Germline V CDR1 and CDR2: SGHRS, YFSETQ. In DNA form, the CDR3 reads TGCGCCAGCAGCTTGGAACTAGCGGGCTTAAGGGAGCAGTACTTC. Translating gives CASSLELAGLREQYF.

The chain uses TRBV7-2 and TRBJ1-1; D possibly corresponds to TRBD1 (6 bases). This CDR3 region has 15 residues. The ends were cut back, 6 bases at V and 2 bases at J, with 16 bases in the middle. Germline-derived CDR1 and CDR2 are SGHTA and FQGNSA. The CDR3 region is CASSPTWGPNTEAFF. The CDR3 DNA is TGTGCCAGCAGTCCGACCTGGGGGCCAAACACTGAAGCTTTCTTT.

On this clone itself: The junction differs from germline at one of its ends, possibly a read error. The chain links TRBV7-9 to TRBJ2-7; a weak D match, TRBD1 (6 bases). Germline values: CDR1 SEHNR, CDR2 FQNEAQ (reference sequence). The CDR3 extends over 11 amino acids. For the CDR3, the DNA is TGTTCCAGCGCTGGGGGCAACGAGCAGTACTTC. Encoded protein: CSSAGGNEQYF.

This clone was detected only once. V usage is TRBV7-6 and J usage is TRBJ2-1; 11 positions match TRBD2. CDR3 length: 18 residues. With V trimmed by 6 bases and J by 0 bases, 10 bases remained unmatched. The V gene's germline CDR1 is SGHVS and CDR2 FNYEAQ. The CDR3: CASRPLAGADSSYNEQFF. The CDR3 region has the DNA TGTGCCAGCAGGCCACTAGCGGGGGCCGATAGCTCCTACAATGAGCAGTTCTTC.

The gene calls are TRBV19 and TRBJ2-7, with TRBD2 identical over 11 bases. J gave up 2 bases and V 3 bases, and 0 bases lay outside the gene matches. CDR3 length: 14 amino acids. Germline-derived CDR1 and CDR2 are LNHDA and SQIVND (reference sequence). CDR3 sequence reads: CASSMTSGAYEQYF. The CDR3 DNA sequence: TGTGCCAGTAGTATGACTAGCGGGGCCTACGAGCAGTACTTC.

The chain has TRBV4-2 and TRBJ1-2; no clear D. V dropped 1 base and J dropped 0 bases, with 15 bases sitting between them. The V gene's germline CDR1 is LGHNA and CDR2 YNFKEQ. This CDR3 is 17 amino acids long. The DNA of the CDR3 is TGTGCCAGCAGCCAAGCTATCACAGTCAGTACTAACTATGGCTACACCTTC. The encoded protein is CASSQAITVSTNYGYTF.

The chain has TRBV5-1 and TRBJ2-1; 12 bases are a match to TRBD2. With 3 bases clipped from V and 5 bases from J, the junction kept 6 bases outside the gene matches. CDR1 is SGHRS and CDR2 is YFSETQ in the germline V gene. The length of the CDR3 is 16 residues. CDR3 sequence: CASSSGTSGLHNEQFF. The CDR3 nucleotides read TGCGCCAGCAGCTCCGGGACTAGCGGGTTACACAATGAGCAGTTCTTC.

The J gene is TRBJ1-2, the V gene TRBV18; possible D gene TRBD1, 5 bases. The CDR3 totals 14 residues. Germline assignment: CDR1 KGHSH and CDR2 LQKENI. The germline V and J ends were trimmed by 0 bases and 8 bases, with 13 bases remaining between them. This CDR3 reads CASSPPRGIQGYTF. The CDR3 DNA sequence: TGTGCCAGCTCACCACCAAGGGGAATTCAAGGCTACACCTTC.

The rearrangement uses TRBV5-8 and TRBJ2-7, with a tentative D call TRBD2 (6 bases). CDR1 and CDR2 (germline): SGHTS, YDEGEE. Deletions cut 3 bases from V and 6 bases from J, with 19 bases between. This CDR3 has 15 residues. DNA of the CDR3: TGTGCCAGCAGCTGGAACCGGGGACTGGGAGGCGAGCAGTACTTC. Translated: CASSWNRGLGGEQYF.